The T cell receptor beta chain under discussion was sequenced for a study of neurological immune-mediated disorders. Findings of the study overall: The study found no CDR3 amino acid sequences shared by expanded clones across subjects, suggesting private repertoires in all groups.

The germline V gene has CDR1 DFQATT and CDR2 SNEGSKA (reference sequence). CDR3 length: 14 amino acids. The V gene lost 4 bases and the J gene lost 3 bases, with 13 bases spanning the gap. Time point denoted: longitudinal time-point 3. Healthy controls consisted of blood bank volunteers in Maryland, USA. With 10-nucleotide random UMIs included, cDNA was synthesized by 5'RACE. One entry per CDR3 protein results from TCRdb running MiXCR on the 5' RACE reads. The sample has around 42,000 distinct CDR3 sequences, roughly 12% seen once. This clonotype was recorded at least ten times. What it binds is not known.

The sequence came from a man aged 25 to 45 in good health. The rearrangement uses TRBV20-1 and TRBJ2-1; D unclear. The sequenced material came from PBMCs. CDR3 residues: CSAISTNLYNEQFF. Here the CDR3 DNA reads TGCAGTGCTATATCCACCAACCTCTACAATGAGCAGTTCTTC.